This TCR beta chain stems from a study of control samples from healthy donors and cancer patients. Measured with immunoSEQ multiplex PCR; TCRdb has only the in-frame clones, and not every one. The sample includes 150,000 to 200,000 clones, around 90% of them seen just once. The V segment lost 1 base and the J segment 7 bases; nucleotides outside the gene matches: 8. The CDR3 covers 15 residues. The V gene's germline CDR1 is SGHKS and CDR2 YYEKEE (reference sequence). Sequences were obtained from blood. The gene calls are TRBV5-5 and TRBJ1-5, with TRBD1 identical over 7 bases. The sequence was obtained from a woman aged 45-65 years in good health. CDR3 protein: CASSLTTGSGQPQHF. DNA for the CDR3: TGTGCCAGCAGCTTGACGACAGGGAGTGGACAGCCCCAGCATTTT.